The 14 T cell receptor beta chains in this list originate from one sample, sequenced in a study of shared clonotypes between healthy human individuals. Profiling relied on immunoSEQ multiplex PCR, and the TCRdb table lists in-frame clones only, not all of them. The sample holds approximately 1.5 million clones; approximately 98% are singletons and the top ten take about 0.45%. The sequenced sample was naive CD4+ T cells sorted from blood. Regarding subset: CD45RA+ positively selected. These receptors were collected from a man aged 25-45 years in good health.

J is TRBJ2-1 and V is TRBV5-1, with TRBD1 as a possible D gene (6 bases). The CDR3 contains 15 residues. Trimming left V 4 bases short and J 4 bases short, with 15 bases between. Looked up from germline, CDR1 is SGHRS and CDR2 is YFSETQ. DNA for the CDR3: TGCGCCAGCAGCGATCGGGACAAAGGGTACAATGAGCAGTTCTTC. It translates to CASSDRDKGYNEQFF.

The chain links TRBV27 to TRBJ2-7, with TRBD1 identical over 7 bases. Germline CDR1 reads MNHEY; CDR2 reads SMNVEV (reference sequence). Trimming removed 5 bases from V and 3 bases from J; junction bases left unmatched: 7. The CDR3 has 14 residues. The CDR3 spells CASSGRQGLYEQYF. The CDR3 DNA reads TGTGCCAGCAGTGGCCGACAGGGCCTCTACGAGCAGTACTTC.

This chain links TRBV29-1 with TRBJ2-1; D is possibly TRBD1 or TRBD2 (6 bases each). Germline V gene lookup returns CDR1 SQVTM and CDR2 ANQGSEA. The CDR3 covers 13 residues. V dropped 4 bases and J dropped 9 bases, with 16 bases sitting between them. The CDR3 protein is CSVGGGPALEQFF. CDR3 nucleotide sequence: TGCAGCGTTGGAGGGGGGCCCGCCCTTGAGCAGTTCTTC.

The chain employs TRBV30 and TRBJ1-1, with no clear D. V lost 5 bases to trimming and J lost 6 bases, with 13 bases between them. This CDR3 spans 12 amino acids. The germline V gene has CDR1 GTSNPN and CDR2 SVGIG (reference sequence). CDR3 residues: CAWGSRGPEAFF. For the CDR3, the DNA is TGTGCCTGGGGGTCGAGAGGCCCTGAAGCTTTCTTT.

The chain recombines TRBV7-6 with TRBJ2-2; 9 nucleotides agree with TRBD1. Germline values: CDR1 SGHVS, CDR2 FNYEAQ. The junction had 9 bases not matched to a gene; V was cut back by 5 bases and J by 5 bases. This CDR3 contains 16 residues. CDR3 DNA sequence: TGTGCCAGCAGCCAGGGGACAGGGCCTCTTACCGGGGAGCTGTTTTTT. This encodes CASSQGTGPLTGELFF.

The CDR3 loop reads CASSYGRLSYNEQFF. CDR3 nucleotides: TGTGCCAGTAGTTACGGTAGACTTTCCTACAATGAGCAGTTCTTC. The chain is built from TRBV19 and TRBJ2-1; D call uncertain. Germline CDR1 and CDR2: LNHDA and SQIVND (reference sequence). The CDR3 spans 15 residues. The germline V and J ends were trimmed by 5 bases and 1 base, with 12 bases remaining between them.

The chain is built from TRBV15 and TRBJ1-1; D perhaps matches TRBD1 (5 bases). The CDR3 extends over 14 amino acids. Trimming pared 4 bases from V and 7 bases from J, leaving 16 bases between. CDR1 is LNHNV, CDR2 YYDKDF, per germline (reference sequence). The CDR3 DNA follows: TGTGCCACCAGCATATTTGCAGGGAAAGGTGAAGCTTTCTTT. Its protein is CATSIFAGKGEAFF. Looking up the rest from reference TRBV15 and TRBJ1-1 gives the full variable domain: DAMVIQNPRYQVTQFGKPVTLSCSQTLNHNVMYWYQQKSSQAPKLLFHYYDKDFNNEADTPDNFQSRRPNTSFCFLDIRSPGLGDTAMYLCATSIFAGKGEAFFGQGTRLTVV.

The chain employs TRBV11-2 and TRBJ2-4; 7 nucleotides agree with TRBD1. Germline CDR1 is SGHAT and CDR2 is FQNNGV. Losses at the gene ends were 5 bases for V and 9 bases for J; bases not matched to a gene: 10. The CDR3 consists of 14 residues. Written as DNA, the CDR3 is TGTGCCAGCAGCCCCTGGACAGGCGAGGCCATTCAGTACTTC. Amino acids: CASSPWTGEAIQYF.

CDR3 nucleotides: TGTGCCAGCAGCTTAGCGACTCCGGGCGCTCTCTATGGCTACACCTTC. Its translation: CASSLATPGALYGYTF. The rearrangement uses TRBV7-2 and TRBJ1-2; D remains ambiguous. Germline lookup yields CDR1 SGHTA and CDR2 FQGNSA. V was trimmed by 0 bases and J by 4 bases, leaving 15 bases between them. The CDR3 loop spans 16 amino acids.

The CDR3 protein is CASSAFGTGDYGYTF. The DNA of the CDR3 is TGTGCCAGCAGTGCATTCGGGACAGGGGACTATGGCTACACCTTC. J is TRBJ1-2 and V is TRBV25-1, with 10 bases that match TRBD1. The CDR3 runs to 15 residues. The V gene end was trimmed by 4 bases and the J gene end by 3 bases; junction bases not matched to a gene: 5. Per germline, CDR1 MGHDK and CDR2 SYGVNS.

The chain couples TRBV2 to TRBJ2-1; D ambiguous. CDR1 and CDR2 from the germline V gene are SNHLY and FYNNEI. The CDR3 covers 15 residues. The V end was cut by 0 bases, the J end by 7 bases, with 13 bases between. The CDR3 loop reads CASSEALRQINEQFF. CDR3 DNA sequence: TGTGCCAGCAGTGAAGCGCTTCGGCAAATTAATGAGCAGTTCTTC.

The rearrangement uses TRBV28 and TRBJ1-2; 9 bases line up with TRBD1. The ends lost 3 bases at V and 8 bases at J; junction bases unmatched: 10. The CDR3 is 15 residues long. CDR1 and CDR2 (germline): MDHEN, SYDVKM. CDR3 nucleotides: TGTGCCAGCAGTTTTTCCGCTTGGGACAGGGAAGGCTACACCTTC. This gives the protein CASSFSAWDREGYTF.

The chain combines TRBV28 with TRBJ1-5; no clear D. The CDR3 covers 13 residues. Between the trimmed V and J ends, which lost 3 bases and 7 bases, there was a span of 10 bases. Per the germline V gene, CDR1 is MDHEN and CDR2 is SYDVKM. CDR3 nucleotides: TGTGCCAGCAGTTTTCCCTTTCAACAGCCCCAGCATTTT. It yields the protein CASSFPFQQPQHF.

V is TRBV18 and J is TRBJ2-7; D is uncertain. The CDR3 contains 13 residues. Trimming shortened V by 3 bases and J by 2 bases, and 8 bases separated the two germline ends. Germline V CDR1 and CDR2: KGHSH, LQKENI. Written as DNA, the CDR3 is TGTGCCAGCTCACCGGCGCCCGCCTACGAGCAGTACTTC. Amino acid sequence: CASSPAPAYEQYF.